One and the same sample provided the 2 T cell receptor beta chains below, sequenced in a study of blood T cell repertoires in COVID-19 (dated by TCRdb to the early 2020s). The library relied on the immunoSEQ multiplex PCR assay. What TCRdb holds here is the immuneACCESS table cut down to in-frame rearrangements. Part of the clones is not present; checked against another copy, under half of the missing clones reflect an unresolved V gene, and the others are unexplained. This sample gives about 89,000 clones in total; approximately 82% of them show up just once. 8.5% to 12% of the sample is held by the ten biggest clonotypes. The source material was peripheral blood. These receptors all stem from a man between 70 and 80 years old with acute or convalescent COVID-19.

The chain's CDR3 is CASSPSSYNEQFF. CDR3 DNA sequence: TGTGCCAGCTCACCGAGCTCCTACAATGAGCAGTTCTTC. The J gene is TRBJ2-1, the V gene TRBV18; D is ambiguous. Trimming shortened V by 3 bases and J by 0 bases, and 3 bases separated the two germline ends. Germline V gene sequence: CDR1 KGHSH, CDR2 LQKENI. The CDR3 loop spans 13 amino acids.

The chain recombines TRBV19 with TRBJ1-3; D remains ambiguous. V was pared by 0 bases and J by 2 bases, with 5 bases between. From germline, CDR1 is LNHDA and CDR2 SQIVND (reference sequence). There are 14 residues in the CDR3. The CDR3 region is CASSIDQTGNTIYF. CDR3 DNA: TGTGCCAGTAGTATAGATCAAACTGGAAACACCATATATTTT.